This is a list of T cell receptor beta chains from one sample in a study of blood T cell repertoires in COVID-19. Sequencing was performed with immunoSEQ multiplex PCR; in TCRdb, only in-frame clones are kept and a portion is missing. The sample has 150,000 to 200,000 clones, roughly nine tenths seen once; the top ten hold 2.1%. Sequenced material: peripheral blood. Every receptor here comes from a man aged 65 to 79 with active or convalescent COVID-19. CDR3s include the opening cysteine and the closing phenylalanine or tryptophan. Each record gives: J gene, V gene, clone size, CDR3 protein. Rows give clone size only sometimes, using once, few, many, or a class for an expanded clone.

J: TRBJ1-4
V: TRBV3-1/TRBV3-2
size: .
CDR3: CASRSNEKLFF

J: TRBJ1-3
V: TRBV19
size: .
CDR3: CASQVGLNSGNTIYF

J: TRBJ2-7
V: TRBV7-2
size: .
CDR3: CASSLSGTSGRANEQYF

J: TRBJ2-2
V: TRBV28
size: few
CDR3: CASSPGQNTGELFF

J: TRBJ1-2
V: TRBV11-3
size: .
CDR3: CASSTYTADYCGYTF

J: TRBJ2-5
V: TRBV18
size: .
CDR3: CASSPMGRETQYF

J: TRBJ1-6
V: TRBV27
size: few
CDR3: CASSQTSGTSHNSPLHF

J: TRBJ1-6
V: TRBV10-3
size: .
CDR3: CAISSRVPDSPLHF

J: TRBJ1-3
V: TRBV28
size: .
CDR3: CASTGFVSGNTIYF

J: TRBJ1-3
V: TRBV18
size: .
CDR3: CASSHRAHTDSGNTIYF

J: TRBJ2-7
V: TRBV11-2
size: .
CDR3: CASSLDLRKYF

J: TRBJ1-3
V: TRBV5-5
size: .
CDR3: CASSPGDTRLLSGNTIYF

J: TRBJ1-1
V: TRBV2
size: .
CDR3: CASTGTMNTEAFF

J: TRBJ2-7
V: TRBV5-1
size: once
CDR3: CASSPRADSSTYEQYF

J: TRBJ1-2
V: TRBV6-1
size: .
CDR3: CASSEITTPNYGYTF

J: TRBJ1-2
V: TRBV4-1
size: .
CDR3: CASSQTETENYGYTF

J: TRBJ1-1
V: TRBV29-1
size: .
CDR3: CSVVSGMNTEAFF

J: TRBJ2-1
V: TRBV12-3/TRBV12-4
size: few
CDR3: CASSLGGINEQFF

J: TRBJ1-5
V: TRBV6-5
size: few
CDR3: CASSYLGNRNQPQHF

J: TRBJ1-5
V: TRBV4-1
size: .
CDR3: CASSQDTRGAYQPQHF

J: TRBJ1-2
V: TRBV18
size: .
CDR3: CASSRWDRADYGYTF

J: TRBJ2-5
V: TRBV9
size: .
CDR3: CASSVGRVRGLADQETQYF

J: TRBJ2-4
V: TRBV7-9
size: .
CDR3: CASSLYKGGNIQYF

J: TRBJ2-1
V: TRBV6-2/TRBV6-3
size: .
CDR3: CASSPLDRSYNEQFF

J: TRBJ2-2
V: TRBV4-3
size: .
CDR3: CAWWDRVVTNTGELFF

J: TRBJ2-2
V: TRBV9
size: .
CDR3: CASSVVQRTGELFF

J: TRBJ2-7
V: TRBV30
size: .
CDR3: CAWTIGQASYEQYF

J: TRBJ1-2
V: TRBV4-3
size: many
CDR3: CASSQDITGGAYGYTF

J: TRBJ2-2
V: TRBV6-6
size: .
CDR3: CASSRLAVNTGELFF

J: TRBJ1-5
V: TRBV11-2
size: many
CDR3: CASSLDPGRNQPQHF

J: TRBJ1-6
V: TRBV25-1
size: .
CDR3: CASSDQGPSYNSPLHF

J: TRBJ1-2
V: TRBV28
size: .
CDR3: CASSLQGYGYTF

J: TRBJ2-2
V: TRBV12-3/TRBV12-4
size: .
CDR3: CASKGAGELFF

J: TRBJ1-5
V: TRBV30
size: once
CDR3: CAWSGVGGSNQPQHF

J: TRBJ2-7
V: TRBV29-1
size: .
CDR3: CSAQGGQDLFAYEQYF

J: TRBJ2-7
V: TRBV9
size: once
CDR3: CASSVALASEQYF

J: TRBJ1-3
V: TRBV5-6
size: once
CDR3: CASRGASGNTIYF

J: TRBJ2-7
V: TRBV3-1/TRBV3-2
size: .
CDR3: CASSPFGQGVSHEQYF

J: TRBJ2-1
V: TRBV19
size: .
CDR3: CASSTDSLPYNEQFF

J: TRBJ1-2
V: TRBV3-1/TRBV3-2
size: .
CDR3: CASSQALGYTF

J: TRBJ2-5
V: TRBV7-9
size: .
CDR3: CASSHESMSGETQYF

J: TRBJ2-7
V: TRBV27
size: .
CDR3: CASSLSTSSEQYF

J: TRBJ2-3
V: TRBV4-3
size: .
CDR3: CASSQDRGSGGALYDTQYF

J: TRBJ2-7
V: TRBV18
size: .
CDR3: CASSPPGLAGAEQYF

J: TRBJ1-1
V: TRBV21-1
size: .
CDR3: CASSNQGSENTEAFF

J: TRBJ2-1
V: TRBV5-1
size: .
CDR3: CASSLGPTGSDEQFF

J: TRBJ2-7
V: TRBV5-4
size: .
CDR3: CASSPGGSRGSYEQYF

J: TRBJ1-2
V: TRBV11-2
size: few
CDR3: CASSSTGAGYTF

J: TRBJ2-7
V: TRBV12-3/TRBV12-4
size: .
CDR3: CASSLPPAYEQYF

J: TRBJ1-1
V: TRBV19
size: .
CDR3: CASSMGSNTEAFF

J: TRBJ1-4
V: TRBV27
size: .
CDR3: CASRRGGLGEKLFF